The 3 T cell receptor beta chains below all came from one sample that was sequenced in a study of T cell clones after liver transplantation. The repertoire was sequenced with immunoSEQ multiplex PCR; TCRdb's copy has only in-frame clones and lacks some. The sample contains 65,000 to 85,000 clones, roughly 84% of which appear only once. The specimen comprised CD4+ T cells from blood, sampled 48 months after liver transplant. The receptors were gathered from a human patient who received a liver transplant. Some T cells may be provided by the graft donor.

The chain employs TRBV6-9 and TRBJ2-5; 14 bases fit TRBD2. V lost 2 bases, J lost 4 bases, and 3 bases stayed unmatched. There are 16 residues in the CDR3. Germline-derived CDR1 and CDR2 are MNHGY and SVAAGI. The CDR3 sequence: CASSYEGTSGRETQYF. The CDR3 DNA is TGTGCCAGCAGTTATGAGGGGACTAGCGGGAGAGAGACCCAGTACTTC.

J is TRBJ1-2 and V is TRBV29-1, with 11 bases identical to TRBD1. J gave up 3 bases and V 6 bases, and 0 bases lay outside the gene matches. CDR3 length: 12 amino acids. The germline V gene has CDR1 SQVTM and CDR2 ANQGSEA. CDR3 bases: TGCAGCGTGGGACAGGGGGACTATGGCTACACCTTC. This codes for CSVGQGDYGYTF.

V is TRBV18 and J is TRBJ2-3; D is perhaps TRBD1 or TRBD2 (5 bases each). Germline V gene lookup returns CDR1 KGHSH and CDR2 LQKENI. This CDR3 has 14 residues. V was cut by 3 bases and J by 7 bases, with 14 bases left in between. CDR3 region: CASSPTRGSNTQYF. Here the CDR3 DNA reads TGTGCCAGCTCACCCACCCGGGGCTCGAATACGCAGTATTTT.